A selection of T cell receptor beta chains follows, all from one sample in a study of blood T cell repertoires in COVID-19. Sequenced by immunoSEQ multiplex PCR; TCRdb stores in-frame clones only, minus some. The data contain about 230,000 clones, 70% to 90% of them seen just once; the ten biggest clones take up over 0.95%. The sequenced sample consisted of peripheral blood. These receptors came from a man in his forties with acute or convalescent COVID-19. The CDR3 runs from the conserved cysteine through the conserved F or W. D genes are given only for firm matches. Clone sizes are given selectively: once, few, many, or a class where the clone is expanded.

v_gene	abundance	j_gene	len	d_gene	CDR3nt	CDR3aa
TRBV2	-	TRBJ2-2	13	-	TGTGCCAGCCACCTCGGGGTTGGCGGGGAGCTGTTTTTT	CASHLGVGGELFF
TRBV29-1	once	TRBJ2-1	16	TRBD2	TGCAGCGTTGTCCGGGGAGCGGGGGGCTCATACAATGAGCAGTTCTTC	CSVVRGAGGSYNEQFF
TRBV18	-	TRBJ1-6	13	-	TGTGCCAGCTCACCAGGGCAGAATTCACCCCTCCACTTT	CASSPGQNSPLHF
TRBV9	-	TRBJ2-3	15	-	TGTGCCAGCAGCGTAGGGCAAACAAGCACAGATACGCAGTATTTT	CASSVGQTSTDTQYF
TRBV7-2	few	TRBJ2-2	13	TRBD1	TGTGCCAGCAGTTCCCGGGACAGAGGAGAGCTGTTTTTT	CASSSRDRGELFF
TRBV9	-	TRBJ2-7	15	-	TGTGCCAGCAGCGTAGAGGGAGCGGGCATCTACGAGCAGTACTTC	CASSVEGAGIYEQYF
TRBV5-1	-	TRBJ2-6	15	TRBD1	TGCGCCAGCAGCTTACAGGGGACCGGGGCCAACGTCCTGACTTTC	CASSLQGTGANVLTF
TRBV9	-	TRBJ1-1	16	TRBD1	TGTGCCAGCAGCCCGACGTCGACAGGGTGGAACACTGAAGCTTTCTTT	CASSPTSTGWNTEAFF
TRBV2	-	TRBJ1-5	14	-	TGTGCCAGCAGTGAAGACAGGGAGGGTCAGCCCCAGCATTTT	CASSEDREGQPQHF
TRBV27	few	TRBJ2-2	20	TRBD2	TGTGCCAGCAGTTTATTTGCGGGACTAGCGGGGGGCGGGAACACCGGGGAGCTGTTTTTT	CASSLFAGLAGGGNTGELFF
TRBV11-2	-	TRBJ1-1	14	-	TGTGCCAGCAGCCCCTGGGGAGGGGGCACTGAAGCTTTCTTT	CASSPWGGGTEAFF
TRBV5-6	-	TRBJ2-1	16	-	TGTGCCAGCAGCTGGGTAGCGGACCCGACCTACAATGAGCAGTTCTTC	CASSWVADPTYNEQFF
TRBV5-1	-	TRBJ2-3	15	TRBD1	TGCGCCAGCGGAACCGGGACAGGCTTCACAGATACGCAGTATTTT	CASGTGTGFTDTQYF
TRBV15	-	TRBJ2-3	15	-	TGTGCCACCAGCAGACTTCAACAGGGTGGAGATACGCAGTATTTT	CATSRLQQGGDTQYF
TRBV15	few	TRBJ2-1	17	TRBD2	TGTGCCACCAGCAGAGATGGATTTAGGACTAGCACCGGGTGGCAGTTCTTC	CATSRDGFRTSTGWQFF
TRBV25-1	few	TRBJ2-2	14	-	TGTGCCAGCACTCCAGGGTGGGACACCGGGGAGCTGTTTTTT	CASTPGWDTGELFF
TRBV28	few	TRBJ1-5	14	-	TGTGCCAGCAAGGAGAGTAGTTTCAATCAGCCCCAGCATTTT	CASKESSFNQPQHF
TRBV2	few	TRBJ2-1	13	TRBD2	TGTGCCAGCAGTGACGGACTAGCGAATGAGCAGTTCTTC	CASSDGLANEQFF
TRBV2	-	TRBJ1-2	14	TRBD1	TGTGCCAGCATCCGAAGGGGACAGGGTGAAGGCTACACCTTC	CASIRRGQGEGYTF
TRBV30	-	TRBJ1-6	13	-	TGTGCCTGGAAGCCGGTTTATAATTCACCCCTCCACTTT	CAWKPVYNSPLHF
TRBV10-3	-	TRBJ2-7	13	-	TGTGCCATCGGAATGGGGAGCTCCTACGAGCAGTACTTC	CAIGMGSSYEQYF
TRBV18	-	TRBJ1-5	14	-	TGTGCCAGCTCACCTAACTATAGCAATCAGCCCCAGCATTTT	CASSPNYSNQPQHF